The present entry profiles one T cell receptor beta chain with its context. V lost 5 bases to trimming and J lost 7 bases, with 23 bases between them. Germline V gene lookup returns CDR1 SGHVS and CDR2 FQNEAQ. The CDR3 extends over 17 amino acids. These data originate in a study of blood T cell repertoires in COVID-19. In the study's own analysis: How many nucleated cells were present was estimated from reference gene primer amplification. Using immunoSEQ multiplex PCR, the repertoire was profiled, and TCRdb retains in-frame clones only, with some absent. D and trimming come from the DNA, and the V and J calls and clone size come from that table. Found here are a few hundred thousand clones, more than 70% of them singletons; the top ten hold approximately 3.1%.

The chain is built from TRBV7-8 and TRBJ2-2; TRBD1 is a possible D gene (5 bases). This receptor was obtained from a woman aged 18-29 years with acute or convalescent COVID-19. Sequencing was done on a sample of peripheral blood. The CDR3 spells CASSRDVTHRSGGELFF. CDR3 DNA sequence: TGTGCCAGCAGCCGAGACGTGACTCACAGGTCCGGCGGGGAGCTGTTTTTT.